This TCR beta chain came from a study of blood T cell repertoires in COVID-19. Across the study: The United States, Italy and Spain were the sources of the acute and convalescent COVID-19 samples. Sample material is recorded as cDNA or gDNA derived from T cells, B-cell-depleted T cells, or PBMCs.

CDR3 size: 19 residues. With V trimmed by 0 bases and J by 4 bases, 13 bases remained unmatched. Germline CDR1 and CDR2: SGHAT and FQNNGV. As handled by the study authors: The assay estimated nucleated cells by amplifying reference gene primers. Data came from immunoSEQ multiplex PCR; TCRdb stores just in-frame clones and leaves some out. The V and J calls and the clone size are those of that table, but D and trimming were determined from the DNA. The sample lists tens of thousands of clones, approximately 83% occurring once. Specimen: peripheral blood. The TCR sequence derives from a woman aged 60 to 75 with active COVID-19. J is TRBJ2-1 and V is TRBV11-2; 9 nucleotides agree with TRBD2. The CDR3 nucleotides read TGTGCCAGCAGCTTAGATCCGGGGCTAGCGGGGAAGGCGTACAATGAGCAGTTCTTC. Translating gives CASSLDPGLAGKAYNEQFF.